These 10 T cell receptor beta chains originate from one sample sequenced in a study of T cell responses to AZD1222 COVID-19 vaccine. The assay was immunoSEQ multiplex PCR, and TCRdb's table has in-frame clones only and misses some. The repertoire holds approximately 130,000 clones, with roughly 85% as singletons. The source material was peripheral blood, sampled 28 days after the second dose of the MenACWY control vaccine. Receptors were obtained from an adult who received the MenACWY meningococcal vaccine as a control.

The chain has TRBV19 and TRBJ1-3; TRBD1 aligns across 11 bases. CDR1 and CDR2 from the germline V gene are LNHDA and SQIVND (reference sequence). J lost 0 bases, V lost 4 bases, and 2 bases had no gene match. The CDR3 sequence is 16 residues long. CDR3 DNA sequence: TGTGCCAGTAGTAAGGGACAGGGGGTCTCTGGAAACACCATATATTTT. Translated, it gives CASSKGQGVSGNTIYF.

The CDR3 here is CASSQDRSGGSDEQFF. CDR3 DNA: TGTGCCAGCAGCCAAGATCGGAGCGGGGGGAGCGATGAGCAGTTCTTC. The chain recombines TRBV4-2 with TRBJ2-1; 9 positions match TRBD2. V shed 0 bases, J shed 8 bases, and the junction held 8 bases outside the gene matches. Germline-derived CDR1 and CDR2 are LGHNA and YNFKEQ. The CDR3 has 16 amino acids.

This clone was seen only a few times. CDR3 sequence reads: CASSLPSGRLSGELFF. As DNA, the CDR3 is TGTGCCAGCAGCTTACCTAGCGGGAGGCTGTCCGGGGAGCTGTTTTTT. This rearrangement joins TRBV7-9 to TRBJ2-2; 11 positions match TRBD2. CDR1 and CDR2 from the germline V gene are SEHNR and FQNEAQ (reference sequence). Trimming at V came to 2 bases and at J to 6 bases, leaving 5 bases not matched to a gene. The CDR3 runs to 16 residues.

The rearrangement joins TRBV4-3 to TRBJ1-1, with D possibly TRBD1 on 5 matching bases. The CDR3 has 14 amino acids. The germline CDR1 and CDR2 sequences are LGHNA and YSLEER. Deletions cut 1 base from V and 5 bases from J, with 11 bases between. This CDR3 is CASSQGRRGTEAFF. In DNA, the CDR3 is TGCGCCAGCAGCCAAGGACGCCGGGGGACTGAAGCTTTCTTT.

This rearrangement joins TRBV9 to TRBJ1-3, with a weak D call TRBD1 (5 bases). V gave up 3 bases and J gave up 0 bases, with 13 bases separating them. Germline values: CDR1 SGDLS, CDR2 YYNGEE. The CDR3 totals 16 residues. The CDR3 spells CASSAGGIVSGNTIYF. The CDR3, as DNA: TGTGCCAGCAGCGCCGGGGGGATTGTCTCTGGAAACACCATATATTTT.

This clone was picked up a small number of times. V is TRBV5-1 and J is TRBJ1-2, with D possibly TRBD1 on 5 matching bases. The CDR3 covers 14 residues. The germline V and J ends were trimmed by 0 bases and 8 bases, with 14 bases remaining between them. Per germline, CDR1 SGHRS and CDR2 YFSETQ. Here the CDR3 DNA reads TGCGCCAGCAGCTTGGGGGACCCCACGGAGGGCTACACCTTC. Protein sequence: CASSLGDPTEGYTF.

The rearrangement links TRBV6-1 to TRBJ2-7; 10 nucleotides line up with TRBD1. This CDR3 contains 15 residues. Trimming took 2 bases from V and 4 from J; bases not matched to a gene: 5. The germline V gene has CDR1 MNHNS and CDR2 SASEGT. The CDR3 sequence: CASSELGTGVYEQYF. DNA of the CDR3: TGTGCCAGCAGTGAACTCGGGACAGGGGTATACGAGCAGTACTTC.

This clone came up a few times. The rearrangement links TRBV7-3 to TRBJ2-2; TRBD2 agrees at 10 bases. Germline CDR1 and CDR2: SGHTA and FQGTGA. Germline trimming cut 3 bases from V and 7 bases from J; bases unmatched to any gene: 2. There are 14 residues in the CDR3. CDR3 residues: CASSFRTSGGELFF. CDR3 bases: TGTGCCAGCAGCTTCCGGACTAGCGGCGGGGAGCTGTTTTTT.

The CDR3 region has the DNA TGTGCCAGCATCAAAGCGCAGGGGCGAGGCTACACCTTC. Translating gives CASIKAQGRGYTF. The chain recombines TRBV28 with TRBJ1-2, with TRBD1 as a possible D gene (6 bases). Germline CDR1 MDHEN, CDR2 SYDVKM. The germline V and J ends were trimmed by 7 bases and 8 bases, with 17 bases remaining between them. The CDR3 covers 13 residues.

The chain recombines TRBV11-1 with TRBJ2-1, with 8 bases matching TRBD1. The CDR3 is 13 residues long. Germline trimming cut 5 bases from V and 9 bases from J; bases unmatched to any gene: 6. Germline values: CDR1 SGHAT, CDR2 FQDESV (reference sequence). CDR3 residues: CASSPGQGGEQFF. CDR3 DNA sequence: TGTGCCAGCAGCCCTGGACAGGGCGGTGAGCAGTTCTTC.